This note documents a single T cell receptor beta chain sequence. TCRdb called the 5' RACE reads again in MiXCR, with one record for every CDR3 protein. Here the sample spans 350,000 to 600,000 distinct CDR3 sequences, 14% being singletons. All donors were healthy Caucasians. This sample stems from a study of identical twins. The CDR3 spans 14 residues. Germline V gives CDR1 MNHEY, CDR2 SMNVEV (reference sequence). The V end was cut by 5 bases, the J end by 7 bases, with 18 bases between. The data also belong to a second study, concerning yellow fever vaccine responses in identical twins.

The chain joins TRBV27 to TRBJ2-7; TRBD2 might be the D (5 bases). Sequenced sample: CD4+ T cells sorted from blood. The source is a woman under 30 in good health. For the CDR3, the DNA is TGTGCCAGCAGTGTCCGGGAAAATTCGGTGGAGCAGTACTTC. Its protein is CASSVRENSVEQYF.